The following is a TCR beta chain sequence with its context. Its antigen is undetermined. Expressed TCRB transcripts were sequenced after all isolated RNA was converted to cDNA. The average for stem cell-like memory T cell samples was some 1 million reads. Clones were sequenced by immunoSEQ multiplex PCR, and TCRdb holds only the in-frame ones, with some missing. The sample records 53,000 or so clones, 50% to 75% being singletons. The sample belongs to a study of beta chain features in type 1 diabetes. Study observations and caveats: Shortening of TCRB CDR3s, moderate but significant, appeared in all four CD4+ subsets of Type 1 diabetes patients. Small HLA sub-analyses could not settle whether HLA shapes TCRB rearrangement.

The CDR3 is 14 residues long. Unmatched junction bases numbered 8, after V lost 5 bases and J lost 5 bases. The germline V gene has CDR1 PRHDT and CDR2 FYEKMQ (reference sequence). Sequenced: stem cell memory CD4+ T cells from blood. The chain joins TRBV13 to TRBJ1-1; 7 bases line up with TRBD1. The source is a woman aged 30 to 39 with type 1 diabetes. As DNA, the CDR3 is TGTGCCAGCAGCCAGACAGGGAGTCCAACTGAAGCTTTCTTT. Protein product: CASSQTGSPTEAFF.